Listed below are T cell receptor beta chains from one sample, sequenced in a study of multiple sclerosis patients with progressive multifocal leukoencephalopathy. Produced via immunoSEQ multiplex PCR; TCRdb's table is partial and in-frame only. The data contain 25,000 to 35,000 clones, roughly 85% of them seen just once; the ten biggest clones take up 9.5% to 15%. Source: PBMCs, taken from a patient treated with natalizumab. These receptors came from a woman in her 30s with progressive multifocal leukoencephalopathy. Both conserved end residues are part of each CDR3. The order of the fields is CDR3 protein, CDR3 DNA, J gene, clone size, D gene, V gene. A D gene is named only where the DNA matches it firmly. Size is omitted from some rows. Given values are once, few, many or a class for expanded clones.

CDR3: CASSTRQGTAPLHF
DNA: TGTGCCAGCAGTACCCGACAGGGTACGGCACCCCTCCACTTT
J: TRBJ1-6
size: .
D: TRBD1
V: TRBV28

CDR3: CAISESVAGVDEQYF
DNA: TGTGCCATCAGTGAGTCGGTAGCGGGAGTTGACGAGCAGTACTTC
J: TRBJ2-7
size: .
D: TRBD2
V: TRBV10-3

CDR3: CASSSQGSTGELFF
DNA: TGCGCCAGCAGCTCACAGGGGTCTACCGGGGAGCTGTTTTTT
J: TRBJ2-2
size: .
D: TRBD1
V: TRBV5-1

CDR3: CASAEQGFRYYGYTF
DNA: TGTGCCAGCGCTGAACAGGGTTTCCGATACTATGGCTACACCTTC
J: TRBJ1-2
size: .
D: .
V: TRBV6-1

CDR3: CASSGGTSLNEKLFF
DNA: TGTGCCAGCAGTGGGGGGACAAGTCTTAATGAAAAACTGTTTTTT
J: TRBJ1-4
size: .
D: .
V: TRBV6-1

CDR3: CASRVGTSGAGELFF
DNA: TGCGCCAGCAGGGTGGGGACTAGCGGCGCCGGGGAGCTGTTTTTT
J: TRBJ2-2
size: .
D: TRBD2
V: TRBV10-2

CDR3: CSVERRAGNTIYF
DNA: TGCAGCGTTGAGCGGCGGGCTGGAAACACCATATATTTT
J: TRBJ1-3
size: once
D: .
V: TRBV29-1

CDR3: CASSEWGSSYNSPLHF
DNA: TGTGCCAGCAGTGAATGGGGGAGCTCCTATAATTCACCCCTCCACTTT
J: TRBJ1-6
size: .
D: .
V: TRBV25-1

CDR3: CASSVRGRTNTEAFF
DNA: TGTGCCAGCAGTGTGAGGGGGAGGACGAACACTGAAGCTTTCTTT
J: TRBJ1-1
size: .
D: .
V: TRBV2

CDR3: CASSLGTVNEQFF
DNA: TGTGCCAGCAGCCTCGGGACAGTCAATGAGCAGTTCTTC
J: TRBJ2-1
size: .
D: TRBD1
V: TRBV7-3

CDR3: CSVEKETQYF
DNA: TGCAGCGTTGAGAAGGAGACCCAGTACTTC
J: TRBJ2-5
size: .
D: .
V: TRBV29-1

CDR3: CASSELGPHGPDTQYF
DNA: TGTGCCAGCAGTGAACTGGGACCCCACGGTCCAGATACGCAGTATTTT
J: TRBJ2-3
size: .
D: .
V: TRBV2

CDR3: CASSPFPSYEQYF
DNA: TGTGCCAGCTCACCCTTCCCCTCCTACGAGCAGTACTTC
J: TRBJ2-7
size: .
D: .
V: TRBV18

CDR3: CASSLRQGEGYGYTF
DNA: TGTGCCAGCAGCCTCAGACAGGGGGAGGGCTATGGCTACACCTTC
J: TRBJ1-2
size: .
D: TRBD1
V: TRBV7-8

CDR3: CASPPDHAGGYTF
DNA: TGTGCCAGCCCACCGGACCATGCGGGTGGCTACACCTTC
J: TRBJ1-2
size: .
D: .
V: TRBV18

CDR3: CAWVGQSNNSPLHF
DNA: TGTGCCTGGGTGGGACAGAGCAATAATTCACCCCTCCACTTT
J: TRBJ1-6
size: few
D: TRBD1
V: TRBV30

CDR3: CASSFSPAGGGYTF
DNA: TGTGCCAGCTCATTCTCTCCGGCAGGCGGGGGCTACACCTTC
J: TRBJ1-2
size: .
D: .
V: TRBV18

CDR3: CASSLGGAGDTQYF
DNA: TGTGCCAGCAGCTTAGGTGGGGCGGGCGATACGCAGTATTTT
J: TRBJ2-3
size: .
D: .
V: TRBV7-8

CDR3: CASNRGSRTGELFF
DNA: TGTGCCAGCAACAGGGGTTCGAGGACCGGGGAGCTGTTTTTT
J: TRBJ2-2
size: .
D: TRBD1
V: TRBV5-6

CDR3: CASSQVDPTGGAFF
DNA: TGTGCCAGCAGCCAAGTGGATCCGACAGGGGGGGCTTTCTTT
J: TRBJ1-1
size: .
D: TRBD1
V: TRBV4-2

CDR3: CASSLGQGFSPPYF
DNA: TGTGCCAGCAGCTTAGGACAGGGCTTTTCCCCCCCGTACTTC
J: TRBJ2-7
size: few
D: TRBD1
V: TRBV27

CDR3: CAIPGRADTEAFF
DNA: TGTGCCATCCCAGGCAGGGCGGACACTGAAGCTTTCTTT
J: TRBJ1-1
size: few
D: .
V: TRBV19

CDR3: CASSRPPGRGTEAFF
DNA: TGTGCCAGCAGCCGCCCACCCGGGCGGGGCACTGAAGCTTTCTTT
J: TRBJ1-1
size: .
D: .
V: TRBV11-2

CDR3: CASSYKDSNQPQHF
DNA: TGTGCCAGCAGTTATAAAGATAGCAATCAGCCCCAGCATTTT
J: TRBJ1-5
size: .
D: .
V: TRBV27

CDR3: CASKSLRTAQETQYF
DNA: TGTGCCAGCAAATCCCTCCGGACAGCTCAAGAGACCCAGTACTTC
J: TRBJ2-5
size: .
D: .
V: TRBV7-9

CDR3: CATSVTGQGNYGYTF
DNA: TGTGCCACCTCTGTAACGGGACAGGGAAACTATGGCTACACCTTC
J: TRBJ1-2
size: .
D: TRBD1
V: TRBV6-5

CDR3: CSAAASGRGTGELFF
DNA: TGCAGCGCCGCCGCTAGCGGGAGAGGAACCGGGGAGCTGTTTTTT
J: TRBJ2-2
size: once
D: TRBD2
V: TRBV29-1

CDR3: CASSARQGHGELFF
DNA: TGTGCCAGCAGCGCCCGACAGGGGCACGGGGAGCTGTTTTTT
J: TRBJ2-2
size: .
D: TRBD1
V: TRBV11-3

CDR3: CASSQGRGLSNQPQHF
DNA: TGTGCCAGCTCCCAGGGTCGAGGGCTTAGCAATCAGCCCCAGCATTTT
J: TRBJ1-5
size: .
D: .
V: TRBV18

CDR3: CASSLRGQGYTEAFF
DNA: TGTGCCAGCAGCTTAAGGGGACAGGGTTACACTGAAGCTTTCTTT
J: TRBJ1-1
size: .
D: TRBD1
V: TRBV13

CDR3: CASRGGADNYGYTF
DNA: TGTGCCAGTAGGGGGGGAGCCGATAACTATGGCTACACCTTC
J: TRBJ1-2
size: .
D: .
V: TRBV19

CDR3: CASSDPTSLYAADTQYF
DNA: TGTGCCAGCAGTGACCCGACTAGCCTATACGCCGCAGATACGCAGTATTTT
J: TRBJ2-3
size: .
D: TRBD2
V: TRBV25-1

CDR3: CAWKDRGLNSPLHF
DNA: TGTGCCTGGAAGGACAGGGGGCTGAATTCACCCCTCCACTTT
J: TRBJ1-6
size: .
D: TRBD1
V: TRBV30

CDR3: CASSPRDRRNTEAFF
DNA: TGTGCCAGCAGTCCCCGGGACAGGCGGAACACTGAAGCTTTCTTT
J: TRBJ1-1
size: once
D: TRBD1
V: TRBV27

CDR3: CASSLTSGSSYEQYF
DNA: TGTGCCAGCAGTTTGACTAGCGGGAGCTCCTACGAGCAGTACTTC
J: TRBJ2-7
size: once
D: TRBD2
V: TRBV28

CDR3: CASRDVGYTEAFF
DNA: TGTGCCAGCAGAGACGTCGGGTACACTGAAGCTTTCTTT
J: TRBJ1-1
size: .
D: .
V: TRBV6-1

CDR3: CASSPYGGQGADETQYF
DNA: TGTGCCAGCAGCCCTTACGGAGGACAGGGGGCGGATGAGACCCAGTACTTC
J: TRBJ2-5
size: .
D: TRBD1
V: TRBV7-2

CDR3: CAWSVESGRKQYF
DNA: TGTGCCTGGAGTGTAGAGTCAGGGCGCAAGCAGTACTTC
J: TRBJ2-7
size: .
D: .
V: TRBV30

CDR3: CASKPSPQETQYF
DNA: TGCGCCAGCAAGCCCTCCCCCCAAGAGACCCAGTACTTC
J: TRBJ2-5
size: .
D: .
V: TRBV5-1

CDR3: CASAAQGAVDTEAFF
DNA: TGTGCCAGCGCCGCCCAGGGGGCGGTGGACACTGAAGCTTTCTTT
J: TRBJ1-1
size: .
D: TRBD1
V: TRBV13